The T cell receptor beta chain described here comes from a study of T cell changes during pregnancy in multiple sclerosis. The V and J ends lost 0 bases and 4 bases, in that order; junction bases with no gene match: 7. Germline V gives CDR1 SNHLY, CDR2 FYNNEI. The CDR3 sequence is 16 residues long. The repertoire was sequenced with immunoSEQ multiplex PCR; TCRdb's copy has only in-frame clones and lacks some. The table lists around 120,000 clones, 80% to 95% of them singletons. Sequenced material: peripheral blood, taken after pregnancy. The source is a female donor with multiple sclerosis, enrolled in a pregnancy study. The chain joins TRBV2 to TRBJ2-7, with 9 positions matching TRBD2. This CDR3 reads CASSEALAGGGYEQYF. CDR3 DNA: TGTGCCAGCAGTGAAGCGTTGGCGGGGGGGGGTTACGAGCAGTACTTC.